Presented here are 26 T cell receptor beta chains from one specimen sequenced in a study of graft-versus-host responses after intestinal transplantation. TCRdb's table, derived via immunoSEQ multiplex PCR, lists solely in-frame clones and lacks some. There are more than 50,000 clones in the sample; about 89% occur only once, and roughly 5.5% lies in the top ten. Sequences were derived from PBMCs, sampled 662 days after intestinal transplant. Source of these receptors: a human patient who received an intestinal transplant, so some T cells may come from the graft donor.

Sample share makes this clone medium-sized. The rearrangement joins TRBV13 to TRBJ2-7, with TRBD2 identical over 7 bases. This CDR3 contains 16 residues. Trimming at V came to 3 bases and at J to 0 bases, leaving 8 bases not matched to a gene. In germline, CDR1 is PRHDT, CDR2 FYEKMQ (reference sequence). The CDR3 DNA reads TGTGCCAGCAGCTTCAAATTAGCGGGCAGCTCCTACGAGCAGTACTTC. It is translated as CASSFKLAGSSYEQYF.

A single count supports this clone. The V and J genes are TRBV30 and TRBJ1-2; D may be TRBD1 (5 bases). This CDR3 spans 16 amino acids. Germline V gene sequence: CDR1 GTSNPN, CDR2 SVGIG (reference sequence). With 2 bases removed from V and 3 bases from J, the gap between germline ends came to 19 bases. CDR3 protein: CAWSLMAGTYYYGYTF. Here the CDR3 DNA reads TGTGCCTGGAGTTTAATGGCCGGGACGTACTACTATGGCTACACCTTC.

The chain is built from TRBV9 and TRBJ2-3; D remains unclear. The CDR3 sequence is 15 residues long. Germline V gives CDR1 SGDLS, CDR2 YYNGEE. V lost 0 bases, J lost 0 bases, and 8 bases lay in between. As DNA, the CDR3 is TGTGCCAGCAGCGTAGTATCGGAGAGCACAGATACGCAGTATTTT. Translated, it gives CASSVVSESTDTQYF.

The chain links TRBV5-6 to TRBJ1-1; D ambiguous. Germline V gives CDR1 SGHDT, CDR2 YYEEEE. V gave up 2 bases and J gave up 7 bases, with 15 bases separating them. The CDR3 has 14 residues. The CDR3 DNA reads as TGTGCCAGCAGCTTATACCTCTCCGGTGGTGAAGCTTTCTTT. This encodes CASSLYLSGGEAFF.

The rearrangement links TRBV15 to TRBJ1-4, with D maybe TRBD1 (5 bases). The V gene's germline CDR1 is LNHNV and CDR2 YYDKDF (reference sequence). Trimming left V 1 base short and J 8 bases short, with 14 bases between. The CDR3 has 15 amino acids. CDR3 bases: TGTGCCACCAGCAGAGGCTCAGGGAATGGCGAAAAACTGTTTTTT. Protein product: CATSRGSGNGEKLFF.

The CDR3 DNA is TGTGCCAGCAGTTACCGGCCCGGGGGACGAAACACTGAAGCTTTCTTT. Its protein is CASSYRPGGRNTEAFF. The gene calls are TRBV6-6 and TRBJ1-1; D is perhaps TRBD1 (5 bases). The CDR3 spans 16 residues. Deletions cut 2 bases from V and 2 bases from J, with 15 bases between. Per germline, CDR1 MNHNY and CDR2 SVGAGI (reference sequence).

The chain has TRBV10-3 and TRBJ1-2; 12 bases are a match to TRBD1. J gave up 8 bases and V 3 bases, and 13 bases lay outside the gene matches. The CDR3 is made up of 17 amino acids. Per the germline V gene, CDR1 is ENHRY and CDR2 is SYGVKD. CDR3 in DNA: TGTGCCATCAGTGATTCACAGGGACAGGGGGCTCTTGGAGGCTACACCTTC. It codes for CAISDSQGQGALGGYTF.

This CDR3 is CAISGNRESVNSPLHF. The CDR3 DNA is TGTGCCATCAGCGGGAACAGGGAGTCCGTAAATTCACCCCTCCACTTT. J is TRBJ1-6 and V is TRBV10-3; weak D call: TRBD1 (6 bases). Germline assignment: CDR1 ENHRY and CDR2 SYGVKD. The CDR3 runs 16 residues. V lost 6 bases and J lost 7, with 19 bases in between.

The chain combines TRBV5-1 with TRBJ1-4; 7 bases align to TRBD1. The germline gives CDR1 SGHRS, CDR2 YFSETQ. J gave up 6 bases and V 2 bases, and 10 bases lay outside the gene matches. The CDR3 has 16 amino acids. CDR3 residues: CASSLRQGMPYEKLFF. DNA of the CDR3: TGCGCCAGCAGCTTACGACAGGGTATGCCGTATGAAAAACTGTTTTTT.

The rearrangement joins TRBV4-2 to TRBJ2-3, with D possibly being TRBD2 (6 bases). Germline CDR1 LGHNA, CDR2 YNFKEQ. The V end was cut by 3 bases, the J end by 6 bases, with 7 bases between. This CDR3 contains 12 residues. Here the CDR3 reads CASSQEGDTQYF. In nucleotides, the CDR3 is TGTGCCAGCAGCCAGGAGGGGGATACGCAGTATTTT.

The V call is TRBV7-9, the J call TRBJ2-2, with a weak D call TRBD2 (5 bases). The CDR3 runs 15 residues. The germline gives CDR1 SEHNR, CDR2 FQNEAQ (reference sequence). With 7 bases removed from V and 1 base from J, the gap between germline ends came to 13 bases. Written as DNA, the CDR3 is TGTGCCAGCACCCTAATGGCGGGGAACACCGGGGAGCTGTTTTTT. This codes for CASTLMAGNTGELFF. Looking up the rest from reference TRBV7-9 and TRBJ2-2 gives the full variable domain: DTGVSQNPRHKITKRGQNVTFRCDPISEHNRLYWYRQTLGQGPEFLTYFQNEAQLEKSRLLSDRFSAERPKGSFSTLEIQRTEQGDSAMYLCASTLMAGNTGELFFGEGSRLTVL.

This rearrangement joins TRBV6-1 to TRBJ2-1; 7 nucleotides line up with TRBD2. CDR1 MNHNS and CDR2 SASEGT come from the germline V gene. Germline trimming cut 3 bases from V and 7 bases from J; bases unmatched to any gene: 9. The CDR3 is 15 residues long. CDR3 in amino acids: CASSETSRSRNEQFF. CDR3 DNA sequence: TGTGCCAGCAGTGAGACTAGCCGTAGTAGGAATGAGCAGTTCTTC.

This chain uses TRBV11-2 with TRBJ1-1; 9 bases agree with TRBD1. Germline values: CDR1 SGHAT, CDR2 FQNNGV. There are 14 residues in the CDR3. Trimming took 5 bases from V and 5 from J; bases not matched to a gene: 6. DNA for the CDR3: TGTGCCAGCAGCCTACAGGGGGCGCTTACTGAAGCTTTCTTT. It translates to CASSLQGALTEAFF.

This clone was detected only a few times. V and J are TRBV6-4 and TRBJ2-1; D possibly corresponds to TRBD1 (6 bases). V lost 2 bases and J lost 5, with 7 bases in between. In germline, CDR1 is MRHNA, CDR2 SNTAGT. CDR3 length: 13 amino acids. CDR3 DNA: TGTGCCAGCAGTGACCGGGACAACAATGAGCAGTTCTTC. Translation: CASSDRDNNEQFF.

The V call is TRBV7-6, the J call TRBJ1-3; weak D call: TRBD1 (5 bases). Trimming stripped 5 bases from V and 0 bases from J, with 20 bases between. Germline V CDR1 and CDR2: SGHVS, FNYEAQ. The CDR3 is 18 amino acids. CDR3 in DNA: TGTGCCAGCAGCCCTCTTGCGGGGCAGGCCTCCTCTGGAAACACCATATATTTT. It is translated as CASSPLAGQASSGNTIYF. The whole variable domain, filled in from reference TRBV7-6 and TRBJ1-3, reads GAGVSQSPRYKVTKRGQDVALRCDPISGHVSLYWYRQALGQGPEFLTYFNYEAQQDKSGLPNDRFSAERPEGSISTLTIQRTEQRDSAMYRCASSPLAGQASSGNTIYFGEGSWLTVV.

The chain has TRBV18 and TRBJ1-2; unclear D gene. This CDR3 is 13 amino acids long. V was shortened by 6 bases and J by 6 bases, with 14 bases between the two germline ends. CDR1 and CDR2 (germline): KGHSH, LQKENI. The CDR3 sequence is CASSRAIGDGYTF. The DNA for the CDR3 is TGTGCCAGCTCCCGGGCGATTGGGGATGGCTACACCTTC.

This clone was recorded once. This chain links TRBV7-2 with TRBJ1-2, with TRBD1 matching 8 bases. This CDR3 is built from 15 residues. Per the germline V gene, CDR1 is SGHTA and CDR2 is FQGNSA. Losses at the gene ends were 0 bases for V and 8 bases for J; bases not matched to a gene: 8. The DNA of the CDR3 is TGTGCCAGCAGCTTAGCGCGGCCAGGGGGCCGCGGCTACACCTTC. It codes for CASSLARPGGRGYTF.

In DNA, the CDR3 is TGTGCCAGCAGCTTTCCGGGACAGACCTTCGAGCAGTACTTC. As protein: CASSFPGQTFEQYF. The V gene is TRBV7-9, the J gene TRBJ2-5; 7 nucleotides line up with TRBD1. TRBJ2-7 explains the end of the DNA better; the J call may be wrong. Germline assignment: CDR1 SEHNR and CDR2 FQNEAQ (reference sequence). This CDR3 has 14 amino acids.

This clone was picked up one time. The chain carries TRBV4-1 and TRBJ2-7, with 7 positions matching TRBD1. Germline V lookup: CDR1 MGHRA, CDR2 YSYEKL. After removal of 6 bases from V and 1 base from J, the junction contained 15 bases not matched to a gene. The CDR3 covers 17 residues. In DNA form, the CDR3 reads TGCGCCAGCAGAACGAGACAGGGTGAAGAAGGGTCCTACGAGCAGTACTTC. Protein: CASRTRQGEEGSYEQYF.

This clone was counted a single time. V gene TRBV6-1 combines with J gene TRBJ2-7; unclear D gene. Trimming cost V 1 base and J 2 bases, with 6 bases left between them. Germline V gives CDR1 MNHNS, CDR2 SASEGT. The CDR3 loop spans 13 amino acids. CDR3 region: CASSEGNPYEQYF. The CDR3 DNA is TGTGCCAGCAGTGAAGGGAATCCCTACGAGCAGTACTTC.

The J gene is TRBJ2-3, the V gene TRBV4-1; the D call may be TRBD1 or TRBD2 (5 bases each). The CDR3 contains 15 residues. Per germline, CDR1 MGHRA and CDR2 YSYEKL. Deletions cut 6 bases from V and 0 bases from J, with 13 bases between. CDR3 sequence (DNA): TGCGCCAGCAGATGGGGGTTGACTAGCACAGATACGCAGTATTTT. Encoded protein: CASRWGLTSTDTQYF.

The chain carries TRBV5-1 and TRBJ2-3; D possibly corresponds to TRBD1 (7 bases). The V gene lost 2 bases and the J gene lost 3 bases, with 13 bases spanning the gap. Germline lookup yields CDR1 SGHRS and CDR2 YFSETQ. This CDR3 has 15 residues. CDR3 in DNA: TGCGCCAGCAGCTTCTCAGGGGGGAAGACAGATACGCAGTATTTT. This sequence encodes CASSFSGGKTDTQYF. Full variable domain (missing parts from reference TRBV5-1 and TRBJ2-3): KAGVTQTPRYLIKTRGQQVTLSCSPISGHRSVSWYQQTPGQGLQFLFEYFSETQRNKGNFPGRFSGRQFSNSRSEMNVSTLELGDSALYLCASSFSGGKTDTQYFGPGTRLTVL.

The chain joins TRBV9 to TRBJ1-5; 7 bases are a match to TRBD1. Germline-derived CDR1 and CDR2 are SGDLS and YYNGEE. CDR3 length: 15 residues. V dropped 4 bases and J dropped 5; count of bases not matched to a gene: 9. The CDR3 reads CASSPTGLGDQPQHF. The CDR3, as DNA: TGTGCCAGCAGCCCGACAGGGTTGGGAGATCAGCCCCAGCATTTT. Using reference TRBV9 and TRBJ1-5 for the parts outside the CDR3, the full variable domain is DSGVTQTPKHLITATGQRVTLRCSPRSGDLSVYWYQQSLDQGLQFLIQYYNGEERAKGNILERFSAQQFPDLHSELNLSSLELGDSALYFCASSPTGLGDQPQHFGDGTRLSIL.

V gene TRBV2 combines with J gene TRBJ2-4; TRBD1 agrees at 8 bases. This CDR3 is 15 amino acids long. The J segment lost 7 bases and the V segment lost 5 bases, leaving 10 bases of the junction unmatched. The germline V gene has CDR1 SNHLY and CDR2 FYNNEI. Written as DNA, the CDR3 is TGTGCCAGCAGTAGTGACAGGGGAAGGTCGAACATTCAGTACTTC. Translated, it gives CASSSDRGRSNIQYF.

This chain uses TRBV7-8 with TRBJ2-2; D is unclear. The V end lost 1 base, the J end lost 2 bases, and 5 bases lay between the germline ends. This CDR3 is built from 14 residues. Germline V gene sequence: CDR1 SGHVS, CDR2 FQNEAQ. The CDR3 spells CASSLGGNTGELFF. The DNA for the CDR3 is TGTGCCAGCAGCTTAGGGGGTAACACCGGGGAGCTGTTTTTT. Full variable domain (rest looked up from reference TRBV7-8 and TRBJ2-2): GAGVSQSPRYKVAKRGQDVALRCDPISGHVSLFWYQQALGQGPEFLTYFQNEAQLDKSGLPSDRFFAERPEGSVSTLKIQRTQQEDSAVYLCASSLGGNTGELFFGEGSRLTVL.

The chain links TRBV25-1 to TRBJ1-2; D remains ambiguous. The CDR3 has 11 amino acids. CDR1 is MGHDK, CDR2 SYGVNS, per germline. Trimming took 3 bases from V and 2 from J, leaving 1 base between them. The CDR3 loop is CASSENYGYTF. In nucleotides, the CDR3 is TGTGCCAGCAGTGAGAACTATGGCTACACCTTC.